A selection of T cell receptor beta chains follows, all from one sample in a study of blood T cell repertoires in COVID-19. The assay was immunoSEQ multiplex PCR, and TCRdb's table has in-frame clones only and misses some. The sample has 110,000 or so clones, 81% seen once; the top ten hold roughly 1.6%. Sequencing input: peripheral blood. These receptors all stem from a man between 50 and 59 years old with acute or convalescent COVID-19. The CDR3 runs from the conserved cysteine through the conserved F or W. Each record gives: D gene, clone size, J gene, V gene, CDR3 length, CDR3 DNA, CDR3 protein. A D gene is named only where the DNA matches it firmly. Clone size is not always given. Where it is, it says once, few, many or a class for expanded clones.

>-|-|TRBJ1-5|TRBV18|13
TGTGCCAGCTCACCAGTCGGTAATCAGCCCCAGCATTTT
CASSPVGNQPQHF
>-|-|TRBJ1-2|TRBV7-8|14
TGTGCCAGCAGCTTAGCGGAGGTATCTGTTGGCTACACCTTC
CASSLAEVSVGYTF
>TRBD1|few|TRBJ2-7|TRBV7-9|15
TGTGCCAGCAGCTCCGTCCGGGACAGAACCTACGAGCAGTACTTC
CASSSVRDRTYEQYF
>-|-|TRBJ1-4|TRBV4-2|16
TGTGCCAGCAGCCAAGATAATCCAGGGATGGGAGAAAAACTGTTTTTT
CASSQDNPGMGEKLFF
>-|-|TRBJ1-3|TRBV30|14
TGTGCCTGGAGTGGGGCATTCTCTGGAAACACCATATATTTT
CAWSGAFSGNTIYF
>-|few|TRBJ2-3|TRBV21-1|14
TGTGCCAGCAGCAAAACTTGCCTAGCTGATACGCAGTATTTT
CASSKTCLADTQYF
>TRBD1|-|TRBJ1-3|TRBV27|17
TGTGCCAGCAGTTTATCGCCAGGGGGCGGCTCTGGAAACACCATATATTTT
CASSLSPGGGSGNTIYF
>-|-|TRBJ2-5|TRBV6-1|18
TGTGCCAGCAGAGAAACATTGGCCGCAGGATTGCTTCAAGAGACCCAGTACTTC
CASRETLAAGLLQETQYF
>TRBD1|-|TRBJ1-2|TRBV12-5|16
TGTGCTAGTGGCCCCGGAGGGGACAGCGACCGGTATGGCTACACCTTC
CASGPGGDSDRYGYTF
>TRBD1|-|TRBJ1-1|TRBV15|13
TGTGCCACCCGGGACAGGGTGAACACTGAAGCTTTCTTT
CATRDRVNTEAFF
>-|-|TRBJ2-5|TRBV5-1|15
TGCGCCAGCAGCTATCAGACAGTCGAACAAGAGACCCAGTACTTC
CASSYQTVEQETQYF
>-|-|TRBJ1-4|TRBV7-6|14
TGTGCCAGCAGCCCTTCCCCTTATAATGAAAAACTGTTTTTT
CASSPSPYNEKLFF
>TRBD1|-|TRBJ2-5|TRBV6-5|13
TGTGCCAGCAGGGGGACAGGGCTAGAGACCCAGTACTTC
CASRGTGLETQYF
>-|-|TRBJ1-2|TRBV30|14
TGTGCCTGGAGCCTGACAGGTCCACATTATGGCTACACCTTC
CAWSLTGPHYGYTF
>-|-|TRBJ1-2|TRBV12-2|17
TGTGCAAGTCGCTTAGTTGCGGACAGGGGGCGCGACTATGGCTACACCTTC
CASRLVADRGRDYGYTF
>-|once|TRBJ2-1|TRBV5-4|13
TGTGCCAGCAGCCCCAGCTCCTACAATGAGCAGTTCTTC
CASSPSSYNEQFF
>-|-|TRBJ2-6|TRBV19|15
TGTGCCAGTAGGCCAGGTGTCTCTGGGGCCAACGTCCTGACTTTC
CASRPGVSGANVLTF
>-|-|TRBJ2-3|TRBV6-5|14
TGTGCCAGTTTACTGGGTGGGGGGTTATATACGCAGTATTTT
CASLLGGGLYTQYF
>TRBD1|-|TRBJ2-7|TRBV6-5|14
TGTGCCAGCAAGAGTAGGGGGCCAGGGTACGAGCAGTACTTC
CASKSRGPGYEQYF
>-|-|TRBJ1-1|TRBV3-1/TRBV3-2|14
TGTGCCAGCAGCCAAGCGCAGGGGTACACTGAAGCTTTCTTT
CASSQAQGYTEAFF
>-|-|TRBJ1-2|TRBV19|15
TGTGCCAGTAATCTCCAATGGGGGGGCCACGGTGGCTACACCTTC
CASNLQWGGHGGYTF
>-|-|TRBJ2-1|TRBV2|12
TGTGCCAGCAGTCAGGGTTACAATGAGCAGTTCTTC
CASSQGYNEQFF
>-|-|TRBJ2-3|TRBV10-3|14
TGTGCCGCCTCCCTAGGGGTTAGCACAGATACGCAGTATTTT
CAASLGVSTDTQYF
>TRBD2|-|TRBJ2-7|TRBV7-2|17
TGTGCCAGCAGCCAAGGGTCGCGGGGGGGCTTCGGTTACGAGCAGTACTTC
CASSQGSRGGFGYEQYF
>-|-|TRBJ2-6|TRBV6-2/TRBV6-3|17
TGTGCCAGCAGTTCCGGGACTGCGATCTCTGGGGCCAACGTCCTGACTTTC
CASSSGTAISGANVLTF
>-|-|TRBJ1-6|TRBV5-1|14
TGCGCCAGCAGCGAGAGCTCCTATAATTCACCCCTCCACTTT
CASSESSYNSPLHF
>TRBD2|-|TRBJ2-3|TRBV5-4|18
TGTGCCAGCAGCCGCCTAGCGGGGGGCCCGAGAAGCACAGATACGCAGTATTTT
CASSRLAGGPRSTDTQYF
>-|-|TRBJ2-2|TRBV4-2|16
TGTGCCAGCAGCCAATATCGGGGAACGAACACCGGGGAGCTGTTTTTT
CASSQYRGTNTGELFF
>TRBD1|-|TRBJ1-1|TRBV18|16
TGTGCCAGCTCACCACCCCGGGGACAGGGGGTCACTGAAGCTTTCTTT
CASSPPRGQGVTEAFF
>TRBD2|few|TRBJ2-3|TRBV2|16
TGTGCCAGCAGTCCACGAAGCGGGGGGCGAACAGATACGCAGTATTTT
CASSPRSGGRTDTQYF
>TRBD1|-|TRBJ1-3|TRBV5-4|16
TGTGCCAGCAGCTTGGTAGGGACAGATACTAGAAACACCATATATTTT
CASSLVGTDTRNTIYF
>TRBD2|-|TRBJ2-4|TRBV7-9|14
TGTGCCAGCAGCTTAGGGACTAGCGCGGACATTCAGTACTTC
CASSLGTSADIQYF
>TRBD2|-|TRBJ2-1|TRBV11-3|14
TGTGCCAGCAGCTTTGGCGGGGGGGCCGGTGAGCAGTTCTTC
CASSFGGGAGEQFF
>-|-|TRBJ1-1|TRBV10-3|14
TGTGCCATCAGTTCCAGGGGACTGAACACTGAAGCTTTCTTT
CAISSRGLNTEAFF
>-|-|TRBJ1-1|TRBV10-2|12
TGCGCCAGCCCCCGAAGACAGTCCGAAGCTTTCTTT
CASPRRQSEAFF
>TRBD2|-|TRBJ2-1|TRBV19|12
TGTGCCAGTAAGAGTAGCGGGGGGGCTCAGTTCTTC
CASKSSGGAQFF
>TRBD1|-|TRBJ1-6|TRBV5-4|17
TGTGCCAGCAGCCCCGGGGACAGCCGCTCCTATAATTCACCCCTCCACTTT
CASSPGDSRSYNSPLHF
>-|-|TRBJ1-1|TRBV14|16
TGTGCCAGCAGCCAAGAGGAAAATATCGGGGACACTGAAGCTTTCTTT
CASSQEENIGDTEAFF
>-|-|TRBJ2-2|TRBV24-1|14
TGTGCCGCTCCGGGAAAGCCGAACACCGGGGAGCTGTTTTTT
CAAPGKPNTGELFF
>TRBD1|-|TRBJ1-5|TRBV6-5|14
TGTGCCAGCAGCCCCGGACAGGGGCCAGGGGCCCAGCATTTT
CASSPGQGPGAQHF
>-|-|TRBJ1-1|TRBV3-1/TRBV3-2|15
TGTGCCAGCAGCCAAGAATCTGTTATTCGCACTGAAGCTTTCTTT
CASSQESVIRTEAFF
>TRBD1|-|TRBJ1-2|TRBV19|14
TGTGCCAGTAGTCCCCGGACAGGGGCCTATGGCTACACCTTC
CASSPRTGAYGYTF
>TRBD1|-|TRBJ2-1|TRBV30|14
TGTGCCTGGAGCGCAGGGGGACCCTACAATGAGCAGTTCTTC
CAWSAGGPYNEQFF
>-|-|TRBJ1-3|TRBV2|17
TGTGCCAGCAGCCTCTCCCAGGCTGACAGTCCTGGAAACACCATATATTTT
CASSLSQADSPGNTIYF
>TRBD2|-|TRBJ2-1|TRBV9|16
TGTGCCAGCAGCCCCTCCGGGACTAGCGGGGGGAATGAGCAGTTCTTC
CASSPSGTSGGNEQFF
>TRBD1|once|TRBJ1-6|TRBV19|14
TGTGCCAGTAGCACGGGACAGAATAATTCACCCCTCCACTTT
CASSTGQNNSPLHF
>-|-|TRBJ2-3|TRBV7-7|15
TGTGCCAGCAGCTTAGGTGGTTCTGAGACAGATACGCAGTATTTT
CASSLGGSETDTQYF
>-|-|TRBJ2-7|TRBV19|14
TGTGCCAGTAGTATGACAGGACGCATATACGAGCAGTACTTC
CASSMTGRIYEQYF
>-|once|TRBJ1-3|TRBV28|14
TGTGCCAGCAGTTTATTAGTCTCTGGAAACACCATATATTTT
CASSLLVSGNTIYF
>-|once|TRBJ2-5|TRBV5-1|13
TGCGCCAGCAAGTGGGGGGACCAAGAGACCCAGTACTTC
CASKWGDQETQYF
>-|few|TRBJ2-3|TRBV11-2|14
TGTGCCAGCAGCTTATCCCTCTCCACAGATACGCAGTATTTT
CASSLSLSTDTQYF